The clone carrying this T cell receptor beta chain was seen more than once but under ten times. Antigen specificity is unknown. This specimen comes from a study of post-analysis software for immune sequencing data. Study-level findings and limits: Normalized Chao1 diversity in multiple sclerosis patients fell significantly below that of controls.

Incorporated into the TCR beta cDNA libraries were unique molecular identifiers, which served to reduce PCR and sequencing biases. T cells numbering about 0.9 to 10 million yielded cDNA molecules that totaled approximately 500,000. MiXCR, applied by TCRdb to the PCR reads, yields one record per CDR3 protein. Of approximately 400,000 distinct CDR3 sequences in the sample, less than 40% were seen once. Sequenced: blood. The TCR comes from a girl between 10 and 17 years old with multiple sclerosis.

This chain's CDR3 is CASSETVATNEKLFF. The CDR3 bases are TGTGCCAGCAGCGAGACAGTCGCAACTAATGAAAAACTGTTTTTT. The V call is TRBV7-9, the J call TRBJ1-4, with a possible D match to TRBD1 (5 bases). Germline lookup yields CDR1 SEHNR and CDR2 FQNEAQ (reference sequence). The CDR3 extends over 15 amino acids. Deletions cut 5 bases from V and 0 bases from J, with 10 bases between.